This record concerns one T cell receptor beta chain sequence. This sample is part of a study of blood T cell repertoires in COVID-19. Study-level information: Samples came from the United States, Italy and Spain, spanning acute and convalescent COVID-19. From T cells, B-cell-depleted T cells, or PBMCs came the material, which was cDNA or gDNA.

Original handling: Reference gene primer amplification gave nucleated cell count estimates. This table comes from immunoSEQ multiplex PCR, and its TCRdb copy is limited to in-frame clones, with some not included. The DNA was the basis for D and trimming; V, J and clone size are from that table. The profile shows 39,000 or so clones, over 75% of them singletons. The CDR3 covers 19 residues. The J segment lost 0 bases and the V segment lost 4 bases, leaving 10 bases of the junction unmatched. Germline V gene lookup returns CDR1 LGHNA and CDR2 YNFKEQ. This sequence was found in a man aged 35 to 55 with active or convalescent COVID-19. This sequence joins TRBV4-2 and TRBJ2-3; TRBD2 agrees at 13 bases. Specimen: peripheral blood. The CDR3 coding sequence is TGTGCCAGCAGCCGGGCCGGGACTAGCGGGGCCCTTAGCACAGATACGCAGTATTTT. This gives the protein CASSRAGTSGALSTDTQYF.